This paragraph reports one T cell receptor (beta chain). Its antigen remains unidentified. The sample belongs to a study of identical twins. Broader study findings: Beta clonotypes that were abundant in cord blood contained fewer insertions, a pattern absent from memory repertoires.

TCRdb re-derived calls from the 5' RACE reads in MiXCR, one entry per CDR3 protein. The sample yields 500,000 to 550,000 distinct CDR3 sequences, approximately 20% seen once. Germline values: CDR1 LNHNV, CDR2 YYDKDF (reference sequence). The length of the CDR3 is 16 residues. V lost 6 bases and J lost 3, with 18 bases in between. Separately, the same data were catalogued under a study of yellow fever vaccine responses in identical twins.

This sequence joins TRBV15 and TRBJ2-1; maybe TRBD1 (6 bases). The receptor was isolated from a woman between 18 and 29 years old in good health. Sequenced sample: CD4+ T cells sorted from blood. CDR3 sequence reads: CATRMVDRSFYNEQFF. In nucleotides, the CDR3 is TGTGCCACCAGAATGGTTGACAGGTCGTTCTACAATGAGCAGTTCTTC. Full variable domain (outside the CDR3, taken from reference TRBV15 and TRBJ2-1): DAMVIQNPRYQVTQFGKPVTLSCSQTLNHNVMYWYQQKSSQAPKLLFHYYDKDFNNEADTPDNFQSRRPNTSFCFLDIRSPGLGDTAMYLCATRMVDRSFYNEQFFGPGTRLTVL.